Sequencing of this T cell receptor (beta chain) was carried out in a study of cytomegalovirus exposure and HLA in healthy donors. Losses at the gene ends were 3 bases for V and 7 bases for J; bases not matched to a gene: 7. Germline lookup yields CDR1 MRHNA and CDR2 SNTAGT. This CDR3 has 15 amino acids. It was with 60 Vbeta and 13 Jbeta primers that the PCR ran. Some clones are missing from TCRdb's copy, which holds only in-frame ones; the method was immunoSEQ multiplex PCR. The sample includes 150,000 to 200,000 clones, 80% to 85% of them seen just once. This clone was seen just once. Its antigen is undetermined. The study, taken as a whole, reports: On later analysis, the bulk of CMV-associated TCR beta chains appeared to be HLA-restricted. V segments that were indistinguishable, TRBV6-2 and TRBV6-3 among them, were omitted from analysis.

The sequencing input was PBMCs. The TCR comes from a woman aged 18-30 years in good health and CMV-seropositive. J is TRBJ2-1 and V is TRBV6-4; 9 nucleotides line up with TRBD2. The CDR3 spells CASSERGGAENEQFF. The CDR3 DNA reads as TGTGCCAGCAGTGAGCGGGGGGGGGCGGAGAATGAGCAGTTCTTC.